These 10 T cell receptor beta chains were all obtained from the same sample, sequenced in a study of blood T cell repertoires in COVID-19. Profiled with immunoSEQ multiplex PCR; TCRdb holds only in-frame clones, not every one. Here the sample spans some 300,000 clones, about 91% being singletons. Sequencing was carried out using peripheral blood. The receptors were sampled from a woman in her thirties who had recovered from COVID-19.

The chain joins TRBV10-1 to TRBJ2-7; D is perhaps TRBD2 (5 bases). The CDR3 is 16 residues long. With 3 bases removed from V and 3 bases from J, the gap between germline ends came to 18 bases. Germline CDR1 is WNHNN and CDR2 is SYGVQD (reference sequence). This CDR3 reads CASSDVRRTRLYEQYF. The CDR3 DNA reads TGCGCCAGCAGTGATGTTCGACGGACTCGCCTCTACGAGCAGTACTTC.

Comments on this clone: One junction end does not reproduce the germline sequence, and a read error may be involved. The chain is built from TRBV5-1 and TRBJ2-7; a possible D gene is TRBD1 (8 bases). Germline CDR1 is SGHRS and CDR2 is YFSETQ. The CDR3 runs 14 residues. The CDR3 DNA sequence: TGCGCCAGCAGCAGCGGGGACAGGCCGATACAAAACTCCTTC. As protein: CASSSGDRPIQNSF.

The chain uses TRBV24-1 and TRBJ1-5; a possible D gene is TRBD1 (5 bases). V shed 3 bases and J shed 11 bases, with 13 bases lying between them. The CDR3 consists of 13 residues. Looked up from germline, CDR1 is KGHDR and CDR2 is SFDVKD. This CDR3 is CATSDLGGRAQHF. In DNA form, the CDR3 reads TGTGCCACCAGTGATCTGGGGGGTAGGGCCCAGCATTTT.

The V gene is TRBV6-2 or TRBV6-3, the J gene TRBJ2-3; D perhaps matches TRBD1 (5 bases). The CDR3 is 14 amino acids. CDR1 and CDR2 (germline): MNHEY, SVGEGT. V shed 0 bases and J shed 6 bases, with 10 bases lying between them. This chain's CDR3 is CASSYSPGLDTQYF. CDR3 DNA sequence: TGTGCCAGCAGTTACTCGCCAGGGCTTGATACGCAGTATTTT.

This clone was observed a few times. The chain combines TRBV4-3 with TRBJ1-5; no reliable D call. V dropped 0 bases and J dropped 11 bases, with 11 bases sitting between them. The germline V gene has CDR1 LGHNA and CDR2 YSLEER. CDR3 length equals 13 residues. The CDR3 sequence: CASSQDRYETQHF. The CDR3 DNA follows: TGCGCCAGCAGCCAAGATCGTTATGAGACCCAGCATTTT.

The chain has TRBV5-1 and TRBJ1-2, with 8 bases fitting TRBD1. From germline, CDR1 is SGHRS and CDR2 YFSETQ. This CDR3 has 16 amino acids. V dropped 4 bases and J dropped 8; count of bases not matched to a gene: 16. The CDR3 here is CASSPFGQGGLEGYTF. The DNA of the CDR3 is TGCGCCAGCAGCCCGTTCGGACAGGGAGGATTGGAGGGCTACACCTTC.

This clone was picked up one time. The chain is built from TRBV3-1 (or the pseudogene TRBV3-2) and TRBJ2-1; D unresolved. The germline V gene has CDR1 LGHDT and CDR2 YNNKEL (reference sequence). Trimming removed 0 bases from V and 5 bases from J, with 14 bases in between. This CDR3 region has 16 residues. The CDR3 reads CASSQDPPRGDNEQFF. In DNA form, the CDR3 reads TGTGCCAGCAGCCAAGATCCTCCACGCGGAGACAATGAGCAGTTCTTC.

The chain joins TRBV7-9 to TRBJ1-1, with unresolved D. Germline lookup yields CDR1 SEHNR and CDR2 FQNEAQ (reference sequence). Trimming stripped 2 bases from V and 1 base from J, with 20 bases between. This CDR3 has 18 amino acids. CDR3 amino acids: CASSLLPVPTVENTEAFF. The CDR3 DNA sequence: TGTGCCAGCAGCTTATTGCCCGTCCCTACGGTAGAGAACACTGAAGCTTTCTTT.

The chain carries TRBV10-3 and TRBJ1-5; possibly TRBD1 for D (5 bases). With 10 bases removed from V and 6 bases from J, the gap between germline ends came to 19 bases. CDR1 and CDR2 (germline): ENHRY, SYGVKD. This CDR3 comprises 14 residues. The CDR3 protein is CATKDRTASQPQHF. In DNA form, the CDR3 reads TGTGCCACCAAAGACAGAACAGCGAGTCAGCCCCAGCATTTT.

V gene TRBV9 combines with J gene TRBJ1-1; TRBD1 is a possible D gene (6 bases). V dropped 3 bases and J dropped 1 base, with 13 bases sitting between them. The CDR3 loop spans 15 amino acids. The germline gives CDR1 SGDLS, CDR2 YYNGEE. The CDR3 loop reads CASSARGGANTEAFF. CDR3 in DNA: TGTGCCAGCAGCGCCCGAGGGGGAGCGAACACTGAAGCTTTCTTT. Filled out from reference TRBV9 and TRBJ1-1, the complete variable domain reads DSGVTQTPKHLITATGQRVTLRCSPRSGDLSVYWYQQSLDQGLQFLIQYYNGEERAKGNILERFSAQQFPDLHSELNLSSLELGDSALYFCASSARGGANTEAFFGQGTRLTVV.